Sequencing of this T cell receptor (beta chain) was carried out in a study of tumor-infiltrating lymphocytes in primary liver carcinoma. A constant-region primer primed TCR beta cDNA synthesis from about 530 ng of total RNA. Slightly modified ARM-PCR with three nested multiplex PCR rounds yielded TCR beta libraries. The study ran its first two PCR rounds for roughly 11 cycles each, using TRBV1-TRBV30 forward primers and a C-beta reverse primer. Each CDR3 protein is one row after TCRdb ran MiXCR on the multiplex PCR reads. The sample has around 170,000 distinct CDR3 sequences, about 60% seen once. The CDR3 length is 16 residues. Germline V gene data show CDR1 as MNHEY and CDR2 as SVGAGI. This clonotype has a single count. At one end, the junction sequence differs from germline, possibly due to a read error. Germline DNA was extracted alongside blood RNA, which was obtained from unsorted whole blood.

This rearrangement joins TRBV6-5 to TRBJ2-7, with 12 bases identical to TRBD2. This receptor was identified in a man in his forties with primary liver carcinoma and hepatitis B virus infection. The specimen sequenced was peripheral blood. For the CDR3, the DNA is TGTGCCGGCAGTTCCCTCCTAGCGGGAGGGCCCAGGGAGCAGTACTTC. It yields the protein CAGSSLLAGGPREQYF.